This record concerns one TCR beta chain sequence. Antigen: not known. The PCR was carried out with 60 Vbeta primers and 13 Jbeta primers. Profiled with immunoSEQ multiplex PCR; TCRdb holds only in-frame clones, not every one. The sample lists around 120,000 clones, approximately 80% occurring once. The record originates from a study of cytomegalovirus exposure and HLA in healthy donors. Trimming cost V 2 bases and J 6 bases; bases outside gene matches: 7. This CDR3 region has 14 residues. CDR1 SGHNT and CDR2 YYREEE come from the germline V gene (reference sequence). Study outcomes and limitations: TCR beta chains numbering some 160 were designated cytomegalovirus-associated.

Nominally healthy donors were sampled, though unrecorded immune exposures were likely. The V gene is TRBV5-4, the J gene TRBJ1-2; 7 nucleotides align to TRBD1. The sequenced sample consisted of PBMCs. The TCR was taken from a male donor in good health and CMV-seronegative. The CDR3 coding sequence is TGTGCCAGCAGCTTTTGGAGACAGGGAAATGGCTACACCTTC. Its protein is CASSFWRQGNGYTF.